Below are 10 T cell receptor beta chains sequenced from a single sample in a study of OX40 agonist ivuxolimab in advanced cancers. Sequencing was performed with immunoSEQ multiplex PCR; in TCRdb, only in-frame clones are kept and a portion is missing. The data contain about 89,000 clones, around 84% of them singletons. Sequenced here: CD4+ or CD8+ T cells sorted from blood, sampled in a trial of the OX40 agonist ivuxolimab. These receptors all stem from an adult with an advanced solid tumor such as melanoma, head and neck, liver or kidney cancer.

The chain employs TRBV6-5 and TRBJ1-5; D gene ambiguous. Germline values: CDR1 MNHEY, CDR2 SVGAGI. This CDR3 is 15 amino acids long. Trimming pared 7 bases from V and 2 bases from J, leaving 15 bases between. CDR3 nucleotide sequence: TGTGCCAGCATCCAGACTTGGGGAGGCAATCAGCCCCAGCATTTT. Amino acid sequence: CASIQTWGGNQPQHF.

The chain joins TRBV5-1 to TRBJ1-5; the D gene is possibly TRBD1 (5 bases). Per germline, CDR1 SGHRS and CDR2 YFSETQ. Between the trimmed V and J ends, which lost 7 bases and 0 bases, there was a span of 29 bases. The CDR3 consists of 20 residues. DNA for the CDR3: TGCGCCAGCGAGGAGCAGGACGTCTTGGGGCTAGTAGGTAGCAATCAGCCCCAGCATTTT. Translation gives CASEEQDVLGLVGSNQPQHF. The full variable domain, with the rest looked up from reference TRBV5-1 and TRBJ1-5, is KAGVTQTPRYLIKTRGQQVTLSCSPISGHRSVSWYQQTPGQGLQFLFEYFSETQRNKGNFPGRFSGRQFSNSRSEMNVSTLELGDSALYLCASEEQDVLGLVGSNQPQHFGDGTRLSIL.

The chain uses TRBV7-2 and TRBJ2-1, with D possibly being TRBD1 (5 bases). Trimming took 4 bases from V and 1 from J, leaving 11 bases between them. Germline values: CDR1 SGHTA, CDR2 FQGNSA. The CDR3 consists of 15 residues. CDR3 residues: CASSYDSGSYNEQFF. The CDR3 DNA reads as TGTGCCAGCAGCTATGACAGTGGGTCCTACAATGAGCAGTTCTTC.

The chain employs TRBV7-3 and TRBJ2-1, with 12 nucleotides matching TRBD2. The CDR3 spans 15 residues. Germline V gives CDR1 SGHTA, CDR2 FQGTGA. V was clipped by 5 bases and J by 6 bases; unmatched bases: 5. The CDR3 DNA is TGTGCCAGCAGCGCTAGCGGGGGGGCCGGCAATGAGCAGTTCTTC. It codes for CASSASGGAGNEQFF.

The rearrangement links TRBV11-2 to TRBJ1-5, with 8 bases fitting TRBD1. This CDR3 has 15 residues. The V segment lost 4 bases and the J segment 2 bases; nucleotides outside the gene matches: 4. Looked up from germline, CDR1 is SGHAT and CDR2 is FQNNGV. The CDR3: CASSSQGAGNQPQHF. DNA for the CDR3: TGTGCCAGCAGCTCGCAGGGGGCGGGCAATCAGCCCCAGCATTTT.

The gene calls are TRBV7-3 and TRBJ2-3, with D perhaps matching TRBD1 or TRBD2 (6 bases each). V was trimmed by 2 bases and J by 1 base, leaving 10 bases between them. The CDR3 totals 15 residues. CDR1 SGHTA and CDR2 FQGTGA come from the germline V gene. CDR3 bases: TGTGCCAGCAGCTTAGGGGGGCTTGGCACAGATACGCAGTATTTT. Translating gives CASSLGGLGTDTQYF.

The chain uses TRBV10-1 and TRBJ1-1, with D unclear. Germline CDR1 WNHNN, CDR2 SYGVQD (reference sequence). This CDR3 spans 13 amino acids. The ends were cut back, 5 bases at V and 1 base at J, with 8 bases in the middle. CDR3 protein: CASSTEKNTEAFF. CDR3 nucleotide sequence: TGCGCCAGCAGTACAGAAAAGAACACTGAAGCTTTCTTT.

The chain links TRBV5-1 to TRBJ2-2; weak D call: TRBD2 (6 bases). This CDR3 is built from 15 residues. Trimming removed 1 base at V and 4 bases at J, with 11 bases between. Germline CDR1 SGHRS, CDR2 YFSETQ. CDR3 in DNA: TGCGCCAGCAGCTTGTTAGCGGAGGTCACCGGGGAGCTGTTTTTT. Translating gives CASSLLAEVTGELFF.

The sample holds one count of this clone. CDR3 in DNA: TGCGCCAGCAGCCTAGATTCGACCAGGGGGCGACTAAATTCACCCCTCCACTTT. Translated, it gives CASSLDSTRGRLNSPLHF. The chain recombines TRBV5-1 with TRBJ1-6, with 8 bases lining up with TRBD1. The V segment lost 4 bases and the J segment 7 bases; nucleotides outside the gene matches: 16. Germline lookup yields CDR1 SGHRS and CDR2 YFSETQ. CDR3 size: 18 residues.

The chain has TRBV7-9 and TRBJ1-1; 10 bases fit TRBD1. This CDR3 region has 14 residues. After removal of 6 bases from V and 4 bases from J, the junction contained 5 bases not matched to a gene. The V gene's germline CDR1 is SEHNR and CDR2 FQNEAQ (reference sequence). The CDR3, as DNA: TGTGCCAGCAGTTGGGACAGGGGAATCACTGAAGCTTTCTTT. This sequence encodes CASSWDRGITEAFF.